This is a list of T cell receptor beta chains from one sample in a study of blood T cell repertoires in COVID-19. Measured with immunoSEQ multiplex PCR; TCRdb has only the in-frame clones, and not every one. This table holds about 320,000 clones, around 92% found once. The source material was peripheral blood. The receptor set was obtained from a woman aged 30 to 39 with COVID-19, enrolled during active disease. The CDR3 runs from the conserved cysteine through the conserved F or W. The D gene is left open where the match is weak. Size values are once, few and many counts, or a class for expanded clones, and some rows have none.

TRBJ1-6 NA TRBV4-1 NA CASSQDPGVTSPLHF TGCGCCAGCAGCCAAGATCCAGGGGTAACGTCACCCCTCCACTTT
TRBJ1-2 TRBD1 TRBV6-5 NA CASSTAGGAWGYTF TGTGCCAGCAGTACCGCAGGGGGCGCTTGGGGCTACACCTTC
TRBJ2-7 NA TRBV7-8 NA CASSLFGRGEQYF TGTGCCAGCAGCTTATTCGGTCGAGGGGAGCAGTACTTC
TRBJ2-1 NA TRBV7-9 NA CASSRRAVSSYNEQFF TGTGCCAGCAGCCGGCGGGCAGTTAGCTCCTACAATGAGCAGTTCTTC
TRBJ2-3 NA TRBV5-4 NA CASSSSGETDTQYF TGTGCCAGCAGCTCAAGCGGAGAAACAGATACGCAGTATTTT
TRBJ1-5 NA TRBV7-2 NA CASSVRSGNQPQHF TGTGCCAGCAGCGTAAGGAGTGGGAATCAGCCCCAGCATTTT
TRBJ1-6 NA TRBV7-2 NA CASSLGGSYNSPLHF TGTGCCAGCAGCTTAGGAGGCTCCTATAATTCACCCCTCCACTTT
TRBJ1-2 NA TRBV5-8 NA CASSTLFYGYTF TGTGCCAGCAGCACCCTATTCTATGGCTACACCTTC
TRBJ2-3 TRBD2 TRBV19 NA CASSSVERGTDTQYF TGTGCCAGTAGCAGCGTAGAGCGGGGGACAGATACGCAGTATTTT
TRBJ2-7 NA TRBV10-3 NA CAIRAGVPEEQYF TGTGCCATCAGGGCAGGGGTCCCGGAGGAGCAGTACTTC
TRBJ1-2 NA TRBV5-1 NA CASSLTEVGYGYTF TGCGCCAGCAGCCTCACTGAGGTTGGCTATGGCTACACCTTC
TRBJ1-5 NA TRBV21-1 few CASSAVRAGWFREPQHF TGTGCCAGCAGCGCCGTCCGGGCAGGGTGGTTTAGGGAGCCCCAGCATTTT
TRBJ1-1 NA TRBV10-2 once CASSSHVNTEAFF TGCGCCAGCAGCTCACACGTGAACACTGAAGCTTTCTTT
TRBJ2-3 NA TRBV5-1 once CASSLGQTPGNTQYF TGCGCCAGCAGCTTGGGGCAGACCCCAGGGAATACGCAGTATTTT
TRBJ1-1 NA TRBV9 NA CASSTNRDTEAFF TGTGCCAGCAGCACCAACAGGGATACTGAAGCTTTCTTT
TRBJ2-7 TRBD2 TRBV6-6 NA CASSYSGGGRPYEQYF TGTGCCAGCAGTTACTCGGGCGGGGGGCGTCCCTACGAGCAGTACTTC